This passage covers 3 T cell receptor beta chains from one sample sequenced in a study of blood T cell repertoires in COVID-19. Using immunoSEQ multiplex PCR, the repertoire was profiled, and TCRdb retains in-frame clones only, with some absent. Among around 60,000 clones, around four fifths were seen once, and the ten largest hold roughly 5.7%. The sample comprised peripheral blood. The source is a man in his 70s with acute or convalescent COVID-19.

This clone was counted a single time. The V and J genes are TRBV5-6 and TRBJ1-1; D is uncertain. V lost 4 bases, J lost 4 bases, and 14 bases lay in between. Per germline, CDR1 SGHDT and CDR2 YYEEEE. CDR3 length: 14 residues. The chain's CDR3 is CASSPLFPPTEAFF. In nucleotides, the CDR3 is TGTGCCAGCAGCCCACTTTTCCCACCCACTGAAGCTTTCTTT.

The V call is TRBV12-3 or TRBV12-4, the J call TRBJ1-5; 7 nucleotides match TRBD1. With V trimmed by 5 bases and J by 7 bases, 5 bases remained unmatched. There are 13 residues in the CDR3. The CDR3 spells CASSRDSDQPQHF. CDR3 DNA: TGTGCCAGCAGTCGGGACAGCGACCAGCCCCAGCATTTT.

The chain is built from TRBV3-1 (or the pseudogene TRBV3-2) and TRBJ2-7, with TRBD1 matching 10 bases. In germline, CDR1 is LGHDT, CDR2 YNNKEL (reference sequence). Trimming removed 4 bases from V and 6 bases from J; junction bases left unmatched: 18. This CDR3 has 18 residues. CDR3 DNA: TGTGCCAGCAGCCCTCTGGGACAGGGGCCTGGAGGGGTTGGCGAGCAGTACTTC. It translates to CASSPLGQGPGGVGEQYF.